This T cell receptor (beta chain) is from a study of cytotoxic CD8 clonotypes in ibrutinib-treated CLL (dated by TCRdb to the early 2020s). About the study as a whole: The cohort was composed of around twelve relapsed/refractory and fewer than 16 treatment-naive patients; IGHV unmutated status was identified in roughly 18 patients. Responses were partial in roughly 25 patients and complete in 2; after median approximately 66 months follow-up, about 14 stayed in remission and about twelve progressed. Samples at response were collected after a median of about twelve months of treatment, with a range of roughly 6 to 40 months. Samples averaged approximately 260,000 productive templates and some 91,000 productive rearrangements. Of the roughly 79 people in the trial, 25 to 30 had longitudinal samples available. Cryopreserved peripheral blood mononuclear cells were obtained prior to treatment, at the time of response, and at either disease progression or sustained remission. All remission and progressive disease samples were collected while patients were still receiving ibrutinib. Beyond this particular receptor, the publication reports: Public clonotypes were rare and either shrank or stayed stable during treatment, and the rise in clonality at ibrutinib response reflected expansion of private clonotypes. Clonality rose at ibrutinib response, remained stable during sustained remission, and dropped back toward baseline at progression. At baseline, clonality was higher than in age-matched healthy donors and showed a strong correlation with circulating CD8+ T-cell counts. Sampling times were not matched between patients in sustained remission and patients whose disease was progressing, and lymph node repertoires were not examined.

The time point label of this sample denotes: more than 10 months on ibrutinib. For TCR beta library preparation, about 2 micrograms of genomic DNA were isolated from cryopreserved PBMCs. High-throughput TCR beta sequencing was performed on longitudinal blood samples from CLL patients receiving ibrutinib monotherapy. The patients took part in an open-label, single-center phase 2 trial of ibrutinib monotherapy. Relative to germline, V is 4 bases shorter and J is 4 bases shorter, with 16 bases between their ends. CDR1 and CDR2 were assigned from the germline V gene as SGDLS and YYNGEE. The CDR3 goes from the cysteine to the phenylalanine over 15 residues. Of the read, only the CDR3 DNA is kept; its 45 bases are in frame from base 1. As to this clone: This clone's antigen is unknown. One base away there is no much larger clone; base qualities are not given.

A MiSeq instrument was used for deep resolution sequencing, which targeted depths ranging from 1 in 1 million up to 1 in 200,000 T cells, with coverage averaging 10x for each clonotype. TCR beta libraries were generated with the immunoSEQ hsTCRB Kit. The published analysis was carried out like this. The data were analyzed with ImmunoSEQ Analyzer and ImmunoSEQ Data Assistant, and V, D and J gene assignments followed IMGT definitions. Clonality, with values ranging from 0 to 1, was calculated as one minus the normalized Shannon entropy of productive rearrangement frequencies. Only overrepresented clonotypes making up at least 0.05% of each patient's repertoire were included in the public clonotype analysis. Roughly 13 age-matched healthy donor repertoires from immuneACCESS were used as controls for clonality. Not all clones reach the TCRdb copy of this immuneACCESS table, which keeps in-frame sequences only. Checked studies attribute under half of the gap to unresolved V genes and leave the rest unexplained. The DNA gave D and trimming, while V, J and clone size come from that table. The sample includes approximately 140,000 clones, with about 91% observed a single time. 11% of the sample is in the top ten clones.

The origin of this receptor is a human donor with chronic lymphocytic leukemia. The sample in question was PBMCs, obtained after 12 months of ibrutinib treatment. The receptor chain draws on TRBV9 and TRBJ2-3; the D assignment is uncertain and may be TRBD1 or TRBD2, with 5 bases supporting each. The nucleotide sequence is TGTGCCAGCAGCTTGAGGGGAACCTCGGCAGATACGCAGTATTTT. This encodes CASSLRGTSADTQYF. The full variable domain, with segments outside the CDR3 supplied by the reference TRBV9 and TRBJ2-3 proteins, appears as DSGVTQTPKHLITATGQRVTLRCSPRSGDLSVYWYQQSLDQGLQFLIQYYNGEERAKGNILERFSAQQFPDLHSELNLSSLELGDSALYFCASSLRGTSADTQYFGPGTRLTVL.